The rows below give T cell receptor beta chains drawn from one sample of a study of T cell responses to AZD1222 COVID-19 vaccine. Only in-frame clones appear in the TCRdb table, and some are missing; sequencing was by immunoSEQ multiplex PCR. The sample shows about 120,000 clones, 86% of them seen only once. The sequencing here drew on peripheral blood, taken 28 days after the second AZD1222 dose. Receptors originate from an adult who received the AZD1222 COVID-19 vaccine. CDR3s include the opening cysteine and the closing phenylalanine or tryptophan. Clone size is stated in some rows and not others, as once, few, many or a class when expanded.

once TRBV4-2 CASSQGTVTGNTIYF
once TRBV19 CASGTGGRGQPQHF
- TRBV27 CASEGASDEQFF
- TRBV5-1 CASSPGLAGVFSSYNEQFF
few TRBV5-6 CASSLIGGEETQYF
- TRBV28 CASSVVGFSEQFF
- TRBV3-1/TRBV3-2 CASSDRGRATYGYTF
- TRBV7-2 CASSLQGGYGYTF
- TRBV19 CASSMGNLYEQYF
- TRBV30 CARYRKLNTEAFF
- TRBV5-1 CASSPDIANTGELFF
once TRBV6-5 CASSPQGGISPLHF
- TRBV4-1 CASSQDPAWKTQYF
once TRBV2 CASVNGRQGGTDTQYF
- TRBV2 CASTSQGTFYEQYF
- TRBV27 CASSFLSSYNSPLHF
once TRBV5-4 CASSSFRGGRSSGANVLTF
- TRBV6-5 CASILVRSYNEQFF
- TRBV5-4 CASSLRGGRGTGELFF
- TRBV24-1 CATSAIGTSGGKTQYF
- TRBV29-1 CSVEGESGELFF
- TRBV14 CASSPLSGLVQETQYF
once TRBV2 CASSERQDSNQPQHF